This record concerns one TCR beta chain sequence. Data came from immunoSEQ multiplex PCR; TCRdb stores just in-frame clones and leaves some out. The table lists hundreds of thousands of clones, around 81% of them singletons. These data belong to a study of blood T cell repertoires in COVID-19. Study-level background: T cells, B-cell-depleted T cells, or PBMCs supplied cDNA or gDNA.

Material: peripheral blood. The source of this sequence is a woman older than 75 with COVID-19, enrolled during active disease.

The CDR3 protein is CASSLVGTQGSIYF. CDR3 DNA sequence: TGTGCCAGCAGCTTAGTCGGTACCCAGGGATCCATATATTTT. V gene TRBV7-2 combines with J gene TRBJ1-3, with D possibly being TRBD1 (5 bases). Germline CDR1 is SGHTA and CDR2 is FQGNSA. The CDR3 has 14 residues. V was cut by 1 base and J by 11 bases, with 15 bases left in between.